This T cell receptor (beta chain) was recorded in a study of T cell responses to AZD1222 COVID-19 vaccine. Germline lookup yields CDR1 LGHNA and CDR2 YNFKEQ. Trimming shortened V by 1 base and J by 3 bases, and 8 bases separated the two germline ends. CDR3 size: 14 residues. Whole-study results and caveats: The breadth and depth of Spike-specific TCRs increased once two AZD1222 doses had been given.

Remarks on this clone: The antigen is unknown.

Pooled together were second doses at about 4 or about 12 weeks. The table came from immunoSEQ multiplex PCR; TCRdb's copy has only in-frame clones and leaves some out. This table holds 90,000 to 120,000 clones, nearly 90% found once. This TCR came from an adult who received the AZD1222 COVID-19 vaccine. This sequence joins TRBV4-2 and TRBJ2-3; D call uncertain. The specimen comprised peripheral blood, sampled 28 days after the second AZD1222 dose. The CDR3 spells CASSQGQETDTQYF. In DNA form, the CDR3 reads TGTGCCAGCAGCCAAGGGCAGGAGACAGATACGCAGTATTTT.